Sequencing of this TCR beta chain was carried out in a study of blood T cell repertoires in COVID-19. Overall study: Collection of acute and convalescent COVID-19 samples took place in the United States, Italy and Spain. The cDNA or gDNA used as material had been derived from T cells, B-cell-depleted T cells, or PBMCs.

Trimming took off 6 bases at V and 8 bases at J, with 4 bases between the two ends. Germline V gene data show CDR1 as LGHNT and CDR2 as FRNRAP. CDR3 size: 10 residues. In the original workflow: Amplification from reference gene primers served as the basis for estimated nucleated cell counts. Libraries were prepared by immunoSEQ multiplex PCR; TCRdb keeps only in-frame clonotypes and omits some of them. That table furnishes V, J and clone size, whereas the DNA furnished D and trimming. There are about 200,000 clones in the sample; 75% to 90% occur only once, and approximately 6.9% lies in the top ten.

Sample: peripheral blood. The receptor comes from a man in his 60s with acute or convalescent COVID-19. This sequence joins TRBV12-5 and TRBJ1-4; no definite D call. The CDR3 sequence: CASGQEKLFF. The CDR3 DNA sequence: TGTGCTAGTGGCCAGGAAAAACTGTTTTTT. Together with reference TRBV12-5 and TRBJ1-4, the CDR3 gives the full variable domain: DARVTQTPRHKVTEMGQEVTMRCQPILGHNTVFWYRQTMMQGLELLAYFRNRAPLDDSGMPKDRFSAEMPDATLATLKIQPSEPRDSAVYFCASGQEKLFFGSGTQLSVL.